These 17 T cell receptor beta chains share one sample of origin, sequenced in a study of T cell repertoires and HLA-DP antigens. Repertoires were generated with immunoSEQ multiplex PCR, while TCRdb's copy carries only in-frame clones and drops some. The data contain about 73,000 clones, around three quarters of them singletons. Which antigens these TCRs recognize remains unknown. The sequencing sample was made of CD4+ T cells from PBMCs. These receptors were collected from a man aged 60 to 75 in good health and CMV-seronegative.

The chain recombines TRBV9 with TRBJ1-6; a possible D gene is TRBD1 (5 bases). Trimming took off 5 bases at V and 5 bases at J, with 11 bases between the two ends. Per the germline V gene, CDR1 is SGDLS and CDR2 is YYNGEE. The CDR3 consists of 14 residues. The CDR3 spells CASRPDSHNSPLHF. The CDR3 DNA is TGTGCCAGCAGACCAGACAGCCATAATTCACCCCTCCACTTT.

The chain joins TRBV7-2 to TRBJ2-3, with D perhaps matching TRBD1 or TRBD2 (5 bases each). Trimming stripped 1 base from V and 8 bases from J, with 13 bases between. Germline loops: CDR1 SGHTA, CDR2 FQGNSA. The CDR3 extends over 14 amino acids. CDR3: CASSLDGGVATQYF. DNA of the CDR3: TGTGCCAGCAGCTTAGATGGGGGTGTAGCTACGCAGTATTTT.

The J gene is TRBJ1-5, the V gene TRBV19; 8 bases fit TRBD1. Germline lookup yields CDR1 LNHDA and CDR2 SQIVND (reference sequence). The J segment lost 6 bases and the V segment lost 5 bases, leaving 6 bases of the junction unmatched. The CDR3 length is 14 residues. The CDR3 DNA follows: TGTGCCAGTAGTCCAACAGGGGGTAGTCAGCCCCAGCATTTT. Amino acid sequence: CASSPTGGSQPQHF.

The CDR3 DNA sequence: TGTGCCAGCATGGGACAGGGGGCCGGGGAGCTGTTTTTT. Translation gives CASMGQGAGELFF. V is TRBV7-2 and J is TRBJ2-2; 11 bases line up with TRBD1. Germline V gives CDR1 SGHTA, CDR2 FQGNSA. The CDR3 has 13 residues. V lost 7 bases to trimming and J lost 6 bases; unmatched junction nucleotides: 1.

The chain is built from TRBV5-6 and TRBJ2-1, with D perhaps assigned TRBD1 or TRBD2 (5 bases each). V lost 2 bases to trimming and J lost 12 bases, with 18 bases between them. This CDR3 region has 14 residues. Germline loops: CDR1 SGHDT, CDR2 YYEEEE. In nucleotides, the CDR3 is TGTGCCAGCAGCTTTCCACAGGACGGCAGCGGGCAGTTCTTC. Protein sequence: CASSFPQDGSGQFF.

The chain carries TRBV5-4 and TRBJ1-1, with D possibly matching TRBD1 (6 bases). The CDR3 covers 15 residues. CDR1 and CDR2 (germline): SGHNT, YYREEE (reference sequence). With 0 bases removed from V and 1 base from J, the gap between germline ends came to 10 bases. In DNA form, the CDR3 reads TGTGCCAGCAGCTTGGATCAGGGGAGGAACACTGAAGCTTTCTTT. Translated: CASSLDQGRNTEAFF.

This rearrangement joins TRBV27 to TRBJ1-6; D possibly corresponds to TRBD1 (5 bases). CDR1 and CDR2 from the germline V gene are MNHEY and SMNVEV (reference sequence). This CDR3 contains 13 residues. The V and J ends lost 10 bases and 0 bases respectively, with 7 bases between them. The CDR3 loop is CATRVSYNSPLHF. The CDR3, as DNA: TGTGCCACCAGGGTCTCCTATAATTCACCCCTCCACTTT.

Comment on this clone: Being one base from a much bigger clone, this may be a read error. The V call is TRBV7-2, the J call TRBJ2-1, with no clear D. This CDR3 is built from 13 residues. The germline V gene encodes CDR1 SGHTA and CDR2 FQGNSA. V was clipped by 4 bases and J by 5 bases, with 9 bases between them. The CDR3, as DNA: TGTGCCAGCAGCTCAGGACGGAACAATGAGCAGTTCTTC. This translates into CASSSGRNNEQFF.

This clone is a singleton in its sample. DNA of the CDR3: TGTGCCAGCAGCGTAATGGGGACCACCCAAGAGACCCAGTACTTC. Its translation: CASSVMGTTQETQYF. The V call is TRBV9, the J call TRBJ2-5; D may correspond to TRBD1 or TRBD2 (5 bases each). Germline CDR1 reads SGDLS; CDR2 reads YYNGEE. CDR3 length: 15 residues. V was shortened by 1 base and J by 1 base, with 11 bases between the two germline ends.

This chain joins TRBV6-6 and TRBJ2-1; TRBD2 aligns across 14 bases. The CDR3 is made up of 16 amino acids. Looked up from germline, CDR1 is MNHNY and CDR2 is SVGAGI (reference sequence). With 5 bases clipped from V and 1 base from J, the junction kept 1 base outside the gene matches. The CDR3 coding sequence is TGTGCCAGCAGTCGGACTAGCGGGAGGTCCTACAATGAGCAGTTCTTC. Residues: CASSRTSGRSYNEQFF.

This rearrangement joins TRBV12-5 to TRBJ2-7; D is perhaps TRBD2 (6 bases). The CDR3 has 12 residues. Trimming left V 3 bases short and J 7 bases short, with 10 bases between. Germline CDR1 is LGHNT and CDR2 is FRNRAP. The DNA for the CDR3 is TGTGCTAGTGGTTTTGGTGCGGGGGAGCAGTACGTC. Its protein product is CASGFGAGEQYV.

V usage is TRBV5-4 and J usage is TRBJ1-2; 9 nucleotides line up with TRBD1. The V and J ends lost 3 bases and 6 bases, in that order; junction bases with no gene match: 6. Germline lookup yields CDR1 SGHNT and CDR2 YYREEE (reference sequence). This CDR3 is 14 amino acids long. The CDR3 protein is CASSSPGQGHGYTF. The CDR3 nucleotides are TGTGCCAGCAGCTCCCCGGGACAGGGCCATGGCTACACCTTC. The full variable domain, its missing parts supplied by reference TRBV5-4 and TRBJ1-2, is ETGVTQSPTHLIKTRGQQVTLRCSSQSGHNTVSWYQQALGQGPQFIFQYYREEENGRGNFPPRFSGLQFPNYSSELNVNALELDDSALYLCASSSPGQGHGYTFGSGTRLTVV.

CDR3 protein: CASSRDTANTGELFF. CDR3 sequence (DNA): TGTGCCAGTAGTAGGGACACCGCGAACACCGGGGAGCTGTTTTTT. This chain joins TRBV19 and TRBJ2-2; TRBD1 is a possible D gene (6 bases). V was shortened by 4 bases and J by 0 bases, with 9 bases between the two germline ends. The germline V gene encodes CDR1 LNHDA and CDR2 SQIVND (reference sequence). CDR3 length equals 15 residues.

This clone has just a few counts. The chain couples TRBV5-4 to TRBJ1-6, with 7 nucleotides matching TRBD1. There are 13 residues in the CDR3. J gave up 10 bases and V 7 bases, and 8 bases lay outside the gene matches. The germline V gene encodes CDR1 SGHNT and CDR2 YYREEE (reference sequence). The CDR3 loop reads CASSRLGGSPLHF. The CDR3 DNA reads TGTGCCAGCTCACGCTTAGGGGGCTCACCCCTCCACTTT.

This chain uses TRBV2 with TRBJ1-2; no clear D gene. The CDR3 is made up of 13 amino acids. Germline loops: CDR1 SNHLY, CDR2 FYNNEI. Deletions cut 7 bases from V and 4 bases from J, with 13 bases between. The CDR3 nucleotides read TGTGCCAGCATGACCGGTCCGAGCTATGGCTACACCTTC. Amino acids: CASMTGPSYGYTF.

This clone was counted only a few times. V and J are TRBV19 and TRBJ1-4, with unresolved D. Between the trimmed V and J ends, which lost 4 bases and 7 bases, there was a span of 10 bases. CDR1 and CDR2 from the germline V gene are LNHDA and SQIVND (reference sequence). CDR3 length: 13 amino acids. DNA for the CDR3: TGTGCCAGTAGTACCAGCGCTGCTGAAAAACTGTTTTTT. It encodes CASSTSAAEKLFF.

This clone was detected only a few times. The chain has TRBV9 and TRBJ1-6, with D tentatively TRBD1 (5 bases). CDR3 length: 14 amino acids. Germline V CDR1 and CDR2: SGDLS, YYNGEE. The germline V and J ends were trimmed by 4 bases and 15 bases, with 20 bases remaining between them. The CDR3 DNA follows: TGTGCCAGCAGCTCGGAGGTGGGGCCCCGTCGCCTCCACTTT. Protein sequence: CASSSEVGPRRLHF.